The source of this T cell receptor beta chain is a study of T cells in Graves' hyperthyroidism and ophthalmopathy. The CDR3 runs to 14 residues. Losses at the gene ends were 4 bases for V and 6 bases for J; bases not matched to a gene: 9. CDR1 SQVTM and CDR2 ANQGSEA come from the germline V gene. There were TCR beta CDR3 regions amplified from RNA transcripts. A set of HTBI primers served as the primers for a first-round RT-PCR of the TCR CDR3. TCRdb analysed the multiplex PCR reads with MiXCR anew, one entry per CDR3 protein. The table shows roughly 360,000 distinct CDR3 sequences, with less than 15% occurring only once. In its sample, this clonotype was seen a few times.

The material sequenced was blood. This sequence originates from a man aged 25 to 45 with Graves' hyperthyroidism that later progressed to Graves' ophthalmopathy. This chain uses TRBV29-1 with TRBJ2-1, with 7 bases fitting TRBD1. CDR3 region: CSVVRQGPSNEQFF. CDR3 nucleotides: TGCAGCGTTGTTCGACAGGGACCGTCCAATGAGCAGTTCTTC.